Presented here are 21 T cell receptor beta chains from one specimen sequenced in a study of blood T cells in healthy people across ages (dated by TCRdb to between 2015 and 2016). Library method: 5' RACE. The reads were generated on an Illumina HiSeq 2500. A second 7 to 11 cycle PCR used a sample-barcoded 5' primer and a J-beta primer mix. The public sequencing data were trimmed at Q25 with fastp and processed into clonotypes with MiXCR by TCRdb, which kept only in-frame beta chains. Identical CDR3 proteins give one entry, which carries the most common genes and DNA. The sample table contains hundreds of thousands of distinct CDR3 sequences; only one count was recorded for around 45% of them. 25% to 35% of the sample comes from the top ten. The sample consisted of blood. These TCRs come from a woman aged 60-75 years in good health.

The J gene is TRBJ2-3, the V gene TRBV12-3 or TRBV12-4; tentatively, D is TRBD2 (5 bases). CDR3 size: 16 residues. V was trimmed by 6 bases and J by 11 bases, leaving 27 bases between them. The CDR3 spells CASSPSSGVSADVQYF. The CDR3 DNA is TGTGCCAGCAGCCCATCAAGCGGAGTGAGCGCAGATGTGCAGTATTTT.

The V and J genes are TRBV20-1 and TRBJ1-2, with TRBD1 identical over 9 bases. Germline CDR1 is DFQATT and CDR2 is SNEGSKA (reference sequence). V lost 4 bases and J lost 2; bases outside the gene matches: 11. The length of the CDR3 is 16 residues. The CDR3 coding sequence is TGCAGTGCTAAAGTACGACGGGACAGGGAAAACTATGGCTACACCTTC. Translation gives CSAKVRRDRENYGYTF.

J is TRBJ2-3 and V is TRBV20-1, with D perhaps matching TRBD2 (6 bases). V was clipped by 7 bases and J by 1 base, with 15 bases between them. Germline V gene lookup returns CDR1 DFQATT and CDR2 SNEGSKA (reference sequence). The CDR3 extends over 14 amino acids. CDR3 in amino acids: CSVSRRDGTDTQYF. The CDR3 DNA follows: TGCAGTGTATCTCGGCGGGATGGCACAGATACGCAGTATTTT.

V usage is TRBV29-1 and J usage is TRBJ2-4; 10 nucleotides align to TRBD1. V gave up 7 bases and J gave up 13 bases; unmatched junction bases: 13. CDR1 SQVTM and CDR2 ANQGSEA come from the germline V gene. The CDR3 runs 13 residues. CDR3 amino acids: CSAIRDRGEEQYF. The CDR3 DNA sequence: TGCAGCGCCATCCGGGACAGGGGCGAGGAGCAGTACTTC.

This chain joins TRBV6-2 or TRBV6-3 and TRBJ2-6; 9 nucleotides line up with TRBD1. The trim removed 4 bases at V and 4 bases at J, leaving 8 bases unmatched. Germline CDR1 is MNHEY and CDR2 is SVGEGT. CDR3 size: 17 residues. The CDR3 region has the DNA TGTGCCAGCAGTTCCCGGGACAGGGTGGACGGGGCCAACGTCCTGACTTTC. This encodes CASSSRDRVDGANVLTF.

The CDR3 is CSGGGRGYEQFF. In DNA, the CDR3 is TGCAGTGGTGGAGGCCGGGGGTATGAGCAGTTCTTC. This chain links TRBV20-1 with TRBJ2-1; possibly TRBD2 for D (6 bases). The CDR3 loop spans 12 amino acids. Per the germline V gene, CDR1 is DFQATT and CDR2 is SNEGSKA (reference sequence). The V end was cut by 7 bases, the J end by 8 bases, with 15 bases between.

This clonotype occurred many times. This chain links TRBV20-1 with TRBJ2-7; 13 positions agree with TRBD2. There are 15 residues in the CDR3. V shed 3 bases and J 2 bases; nucleotides not matched to a gene: 4. Germline-derived CDR1 and CDR2 are DFQATT and SNEGSKA (reference sequence). CDR3 nucleotides: TGCAGTGCTAGTCCACTAGCGGGAGGGACCTACGAGCAGTACTTC. The encoded protein is CSASPLAGGTYEQYF.

This clonotype showed up just once. The chain carries TRBV13 and TRBJ2-3; D call uncertain. Per the germline V gene, CDR1 is PRHDT and CDR2 is FYEKMQ (reference sequence). V lost 6 bases and J lost 2, with 18 bases in between. The CDR3 loop spans 16 amino acids. Here the CDR3 reads CASRDSRSAFTDTQYF. As DNA, the CDR3 is TGTGCCAGCAGGGATTCTCGGTCAGCCTTCACAGATACGCAGTATTTT.

The V and J genes are TRBV20-1 and TRBJ2-3; possibly TRBD2 for D (5 bases). The germline V and J ends were trimmed by 6 bases and 2 bases, with 18 bases remaining between them. This CDR3 spans 15 amino acids. Germline lookup yields CDR1 DFQATT and CDR2 SNEGSKA (reference sequence). In DNA, the CDR3 is TGCAGTGCGCCTCCGGGATCCGATGCCACAGATACGCAGTATTTT. Translated: CSAPPGSDATDTQYF.

This clonotype was seen only a few times. Compared with germline, one end of the junction differs, possibly owing to a read error. Here the CDR3 reads CASRWGGSGELFF. The CDR3 DNA is TGTGCCAGCAGATGGGGAGGGTCCGGGGAGTTGTTTTTT. The rearrangement joins TRBV2 to TRBJ2-2; 7 positions match TRBD2. Germline V lookup: CDR1 SNHLY, CDR2 FYNNEI. The CDR3 consists of 13 residues.

The chain links TRBV6-5 to TRBJ2-7; TRBD1 or TRBD2 may be the D gene (6 bases each). The CDR3 is made up of 13 amino acids. V lost 4 bases to trimming and J lost 3 bases, with 10 bases between them. Germline V gives CDR1 MNHEY, CDR2 SVGAGI. The DNA of the CDR3 is TGTGCCAGCAGTTCGAAGGGGGGCTACGAGCAGTACTTC. Translating it yields CASSSKGGYEQYF.

The rearrangement uses TRBV7-6 and TRBJ1-4; D is undetermined. Deletions cut 5 bases from V and 3 bases from J, with 16 bases between. This CDR3 spans 16 amino acids. Germline V gives CDR1 SGHVS, CDR2 FNYEAQ. CDR3 bases: TGTGCCAGCAGCCCCAACGGGGTGCGGCCTAATGAAAAACTGTTTTTT. Protein product: CASSPNGVRPNEKLFF.

In this sample, this clonotype turned up a few times. This chain uses TRBV12-3 or TRBV12-4 with TRBJ1-5, with D hard to call. This CDR3 comprises 15 residues. With 0 bases removed from V and 3 bases from J, the gap between germline ends came to 9 bases. This CDR3 reads CASSLATGHNQPQHF. Here the CDR3 DNA reads TGTGCCAGCAGTTTAGCGACCGGCCACAATCAGCCCCAGCATTTT.

This clonotype was seen a few times. The chain joins TRBV5-6 to TRBJ2-7; possible D gene TRBD2, 5 bases. The CDR3 is 17 residues long. Germline CDR1 and CDR2: SGHDT and YYEEEE. Trimming cost V 0 bases and J 0 bases, with 16 bases left between them. The CDR3 region is CASSLDPRGYSSYEQYF. The CDR3 bases are TGTGCCAGCAGCTTGGACCCTCGGGGATACAGCTCCTACGAGCAGTACTTC.

The V gene is TRBV5-1, the J gene TRBJ2-3, with D possibly being TRBD1 (6 bases). V was trimmed by 4 bases and J by 5 bases, leaving 14 bases between them. The CDR3 is 14 amino acids. Germline values: CDR1 SGHRS, CDR2 YFSETQ. CDR3 bases: TGCGCCAGCAGCACCGGACAGACAGTAGATACGCAGTATTTT. Amino acid sequence: CASSTGQTVDTQYF.

This clonotype came up many times. Here the CDR3 reads CASSGRFEQYF. The CDR3 region has the DNA TGTGCCAGCAGTGGTAGGTTCGAGCAGTACTTC. The chain has TRBV2 and TRBJ2-7; D remains ambiguous. The germline CDR1 and CDR2 sequences are SNHLY and FYNNEI. The CDR3 is 11 residues long. Trimming took off 4 bases at V and 6 bases at J, with 7 bases between the two ends. Full variable domain (outside the CDR3, taken from reference TRBV2 and TRBJ2-7): EPEVTQTPSHQVTQMGQEVILRCVPISNHLYFYWYRQILGQKVEFLVSFYNNEISEKSEIFDDQFSVERPDGSNFTLKIRSTKLEDSAMYFCASSGRFEQYFGPGTRLTVT.

This clonotype was detected a few times. This sequence joins TRBV5-1 and TRBJ2-1; TRBD1 might be the D (7 bases). V lost 0 bases and J lost 12, with 22 bases in between. Looked up from germline, CDR1 is SGHRS and CDR2 is YFSETQ. There are 16 residues in the CDR3. CDR3 bases: TGCGCCAGCAGCTTGGATGGGATTCTAACAGGGGAGGTGCAGTTCTTC. It yields the protein CASSLDGILTGEVQFF.

The chain is built from TRBV29-1 and TRBJ2-2; D call uncertain. The CDR3 is made up of 14 amino acids. Trimming took 4 bases from V and 3 from J, leaving 12 bases between them. CDR1 and CDR2 from the germline V gene are SQVTM and ANQGSEA. DNA for the CDR3: TGCAGCGTTGCTGAGACCCAGTACACCGGGGAGCTGTTTTTT. It translates to CSVAETQYTGELFF.

The chain links TRBV7-9 to TRBJ2-7; tentatively, D is TRBD1 (7 bases). The CDR3 has 12 residues. The germline V gene encodes CDR1 SEHNR and CDR2 FQNEAQ (reference sequence). Trimming stripped 5 bases from V and 9 bases from J, with 14 bases between. This CDR3 is CASSESGDRQYF. The CDR3 DNA reads TGTGCCAGCAGCGAATCGGGGGACAGGCAGTACTTC.

The chain is built from TRBV9 and TRBJ2-1, with TRBD1 as a possible D gene (6 bases). Trimming took off 4 bases at V and 4 bases at J, with 9 bases between the two ends. The CDR3 spans 13 residues. Germline V CDR1 and CDR2: SGDLS, YYNGEE. CDR3 sequence reads: CASSNRDYNEQFF. For the CDR3, the DNA is TGTGCCAGCAGCAACAGGGATTACAATGAGCAGTTCTTC.

The V gene is TRBV20-1, the J gene TRBJ1-5; D perhaps matches TRBD1 (5 bases). Per the germline V gene, CDR1 is DFQATT and CDR2 is SNEGSKA (reference sequence). This CDR3 is built from 14 residues. Trimming stripped 6 bases from V and 4 bases from J, with 16 bases between. The chain's CDR3 is CSALTGGLNQPQHF. CDR3 DNA: TGCAGTGCCCTTACAGGAGGGCTTAATCAGCCCCAGCATTTT.